These 21 T cell receptor beta chains came from one sample sequenced in a study of control samples from healthy donors and cancer patients. The repertoire was sequenced with immunoSEQ multiplex PCR; TCRdb's copy has only in-frame clones and lacks some. The repertoire holds tens of thousands of clones, with 90% to 95% as singletons. The material sequenced was blood. These receptors were obtained from a woman aged 25-40 years in good health.

The chain recombines TRBV7-2 with TRBJ2-1; D tentatively fits TRBD1 or TRBD2 (7 bases each). The CDR3 covers 18 residues. Germline CDR1 is SGHTA and CDR2 is FQGNSA. V lost 5 bases and J lost 1, with 21 bases in between. This chain's CDR3 is CASSTQGGRAMSYNEQFF. The CDR3 DNA reads TGTGCCAGCAGCACCCAGGGGGGGAGGGCCATGTCCTACAATGAGCAGTTCTTC.

DNA of the CDR3: TGTGCCAGCAGTCAATCAACAGGGGGTTATGGCTACACCTTC. Translation: CASSQSTGGYGYTF. J is TRBJ1-2 and V is TRBV14; 8 nucleotides match TRBD1. The CDR3 loop spans 14 amino acids. J gave up 5 bases and V 6 bases, and 8 bases lay outside the gene matches. Germline-derived CDR1 and CDR2 are SGHDN and FVKESK.

A single count supports this clone. CDR3 protein: CASTGAGGYTF. CDR3 nucleotide sequence: TGTGCCAGTACAGGGGCAGGTGGCTACACCTTC. This sequence joins TRBV19 and TRBJ1-2; TRBD1 might be the D (6 bases). This CDR3 spans 11 amino acids. Germline V lookup: CDR1 LNHDA, CDR2 SQIVND (reference sequence). Deletions cut 7 bases from V and 7 bases from J, with 10 bases between.

This CDR3 is CASSPGGTDTQYF. The CDR3 DNA is TGTGCCAGTAGCCCAGGGGGCACAGATACGCAGTATTTT. The chain couples TRBV19 to TRBJ2-3; weak D call: TRBD1 (6 bases). This CDR3 has 13 residues. V was cut by 6 bases and J by 1 base, with 8 bases left in between. Germline CDR1 is LNHDA and CDR2 is SQIVND (reference sequence).

This clone was seen once. The V call is TRBV28, the J call TRBJ1-1; possible D gene TRBD1, 5 bases. Germline loops: CDR1 MDHEN, CDR2 SYDVKM. The CDR3 has 14 residues. Trimming removed 7 bases from V and 5 bases from J, with 17 bases in between. For the CDR3, the DNA is TGTGCCAGCATCCTGGGGGTTAGTGGGACTGAAGCTTTCTTT. Encoded protein: CASILGVSGTEAFF.

The rearrangement links TRBV28 to TRBJ1-4; D is uncertain. From germline, CDR1 is MDHEN and CDR2 SYDVKM. This CDR3 comprises 15 residues. V shed 6 bases and J shed 5 bases, with 16 bases lying between them. The CDR3 DNA sequence: TGTGCCAGCAGCCTATCGGGTCCCCTAAATGAAAAACTGTTTTTT. This codes for CASSLSGPLNEKLFF.

The chain recombines TRBV11-1 with TRBJ1-2, with D tentatively TRBD1 (5 bases). CDR1 and CDR2 (germline): SGHAT, FQDESV (reference sequence). Trimming stripped 3 bases from V and 1 base from J, with 15 bases between. The CDR3 is 16 residues long. The chain's CDR3 is CASSFTEGNFNYGYTF. In DNA form, the CDR3 reads TGTGCCAGCAGCTTTACGGAGGGGAACTTTAACTATGGCTACACCTTC.

This chain uses TRBV6-5 with TRBJ2-5, with D tentatively TRBD1 or TRBD2 (5 bases each). The ends were cut back, 6 bases at V and 5 bases at J, with 19 bases in the middle. The germline CDR1 and CDR2 sequences are MNHEY and SVGAGI. CDR3 length equals 15 residues. The CDR3 region is CASRKGTGTRETQYF. The CDR3 DNA reads TGTGCCAGCAGGAAAGGGACGGGGACCAGGGAGACCCAGTACTTC.

The V call is TRBV28, the J call TRBJ1-5; D ambiguous. Trimming shortened V by 3 bases and J by 2 bases, and 5 bases separated the two germline ends. The CDR3 has 13 residues. CDR1 and CDR2 from the germline V gene are MDHEN and SYDVKM. Here the CDR3 DNA reads TGTGCCAGCAGTTTTGGGGGCAATCAGCCCCAGCATTTT. Translation: CASSFGGNQPQHF. Drawing the rest from reference TRBV28 and TRBJ1-5, the complete variable domain is DVKVTQSSRYLVKRTGEKVFLECVQDMDHENMFWYRQDPGLGLRLIYFSYDVKMKEKGDIPEGYSVSREKKERFSLILESASTNQTSMYLCASSFGGNQPQHFGDGTRLSIL.

As concerns this clone: Sequence at one end of the junction differs from germline and may be a read error. The rearrangement uses TRBV13 and TRBJ2-1; 9 nucleotides line up with TRBD2. This CDR3 contains 15 residues. CDR1 PRHDT and CDR2 FYEKMQ come from the germline V gene (reference sequence). CDR3 in amino acids: CARSLEGGGANEQFF. CDR3 DNA: TGTGCCCGCAGCTTAGAGGGCGGGGGGGCCAATGAGCAGTTCTTC.

V and J are TRBV6-6 and TRBJ2-5; 14 bases match TRBD2. The V and J ends lost 6 bases and 5 bases, in that order; junction bases with no gene match: 5. Germline V gene sequence: CDR1 MNHNY, CDR2 SVGAGI (reference sequence). There are 15 residues in the CDR3. In DNA, the CDR3 is TGTGCCAGCAGGACTAGCGGGGGGGCCCAGGAGACCCAGTACTTC. As protein: CASRTSGGAQETQYF.

The chain uses TRBV20-1 and TRBJ1-4, with D tentatively TRBD1 (6 bases). The CDR3 extends over 11 amino acids. Germline V gene data show CDR1 as DFQATT and CDR2 as SNEGSKA (reference sequence). Trimming pared 6 bases from V and 6 bases from J, leaving 8 bases between. The CDR3, as DNA: TGCAGTGCCGGGGGGCATGAAAAACTGTTTTTT. As protein: CSAGGHEKLFF.

The gene calls are TRBV5-5 and TRBJ1-1; 7 nucleotides align to TRBD1. After removal of 4 bases from V and 1 base from J, the junction contained 10 bases not matched to a gene. The CDR3 is 16 amino acids. CDR1 SGHKS and CDR2 YYEKEE come from the germline V gene (reference sequence). CDR3 amino acids: CASSRWTGQTNTEAFF. For the CDR3, the DNA is TGTGCCAGCAGCCGCTGGACGGGACAGACGAACACTGAAGCTTTCTTT.

The chain links TRBV18 to TRBJ2-3; 10 nucleotides line up with TRBD2. Trimming at V came to 3 bases and at J to 4 bases, leaving 1 base not matched to a gene. The germline gives CDR1 KGHSH, CDR2 LQKENI. This CDR3 contains 14 residues. The CDR3 sequence: CASSPSGGADTQYF. The CDR3 DNA reads TGTGCCAGCTCACCCAGCGGGGGGGCAGATACGCAGTATTTT.

The chain is built from TRBV30 and TRBJ1-1; possibly TRBD1 for D (5 bases). Germline CDR1 is GTSNPN and CDR2 is SVGIG (reference sequence). V was shortened by 0 bases and J by 2 bases, with 10 bases between the two germline ends. The CDR3 loop spans 14 amino acids. CDR3 sequence: CAWSVRGGNTEAFF. In DNA, the CDR3 is TGTGCCTGGAGTGTACGGGGGGGAAACACTGAAGCTTTCTTT. Together with reference TRBV30 and TRBJ1-1, the CDR3 gives the full variable domain: SQTIHQWPATLVQPVGSPLSLECTVEGTSNPNLYWYRQAAGRGLQLLFYSVGIGQISSEVPQNLSASRPQDRQFILSSKKLLLSDSGFYLCAWSVRGGNTEAFFGQGTRLTVV.

This clone was seen only once. The CDR3 loop is CASSPRQNTEAFF. The CDR3 coding sequence is TGTGCCAGCTCACCGCGGCAGAACACTGAAGCTTTCTTT. The V call is TRBV18, the J call TRBJ1-1; no reliable D call. V gave up 3 bases and J gave up 1 base, with 6 bases separating them. The CDR3 is made up of 13 amino acids. The germline gives CDR1 KGHSH, CDR2 LQKENI. Using reference TRBV18 and TRBJ1-1 for the parts outside the CDR3, the full variable domain is NAGVMQNPRHLVRRRGQEARLRCSPMKGHSHVYWYRQLPEEGLKFMVYLQKENIIDESGMPKERFSAEFPKEGPSILRIQQVVRGDSAAYFCASSPRQNTEAFFGQGTRLTVV.

This rearrangement joins TRBV9 to TRBJ2-1, with D hard to call. The germline V gene encodes CDR1 SGDLS and CDR2 YYNGEE. The CDR3 totals 15 residues. Trimming took off 2 bases at V and 0 bases at J, with 9 bases between the two ends. The CDR3 region has the DNA TGTGCCAGCAGCGTCCCCCCGAGCTCCTACAATGAGCAGTTCTTC. Protein: CASSVPPSSYNEQFF.

V and J are TRBV5-1 and TRBJ2-3; D is uncertain. The CDR3 totals 14 residues. Germline assignment: CDR1 SGHRS and CDR2 YFSETQ. V was cut by 1 base and J by 5 bases, with 11 bases left in between. CDR3 sequence: CASSLTTTRDTQYF. The CDR3 DNA reads as TGCGCCAGCAGCTTGACGACCACCAGAGATACGCAGTATTTT. Based on the CDR3 plus reference TRBV5-1 and TRBJ2-3, the full variable domain is KAGVTQTPRYLIKTRGQQVTLSCSPISGHRSVSWYQQTPGQGLQFLFEYFSETQRNKGNFPGRFSGRQFSNSRSEMNVSTLELGDSALYLCASSLTTTRDTQYFGPGTRLTVL.

This rearrangement joins TRBV7-8 to TRBJ1-5; D may be TRBD1 (6 bases). Germline loops: CDR1 SGHVS, CDR2 FQNEAQ. V was trimmed by 6 bases and J by 3 bases, leaving 15 bases between them. This CDR3 has 15 residues. DNA of the CDR3: TGTGCCAGCAGACCGAGCAGGGGCCCCAATCAGCCCCAGCATTTT. It specifies CASRPSRGPNQPQHF.

The table lists this clone with a count of one. The genes are TRBV6-5 and TRBJ2-1; 8 bases are a match to TRBD2. CDR3 length: 16 amino acids. Germline CDR1 reads MNHEY; CDR2 reads SVGAGI. Unmatched junction bases numbered 8, after V lost 2 bases and J lost 5 bases. The CDR3 DNA reads TGTGCCAGCAGTTACGTTCGCGGGAGGACTAACAATGAGCAGTTCTTC. Encoded protein: CASSYVRGRTNNEQFF.

The chain recombines TRBV11-2 with TRBJ1-1; the match to TRBD1 covers 8 bases. Germline CDR1 reads SGHAT; CDR2 reads FQNNGV. This CDR3 has 13 residues. J gave up 10 bases and V 4 bases, and 8 bases lay outside the gene matches. CDR3 sequence: CASSSPQGAVAFF. The CDR3 nucleotides read TGTGCCAGCAGCTCGCCCCAGGGGGCGGTAGCTTTCTTT.